The clone carrying this TCR beta chain is a singleton in its sample. The data stem from a study of blood T cell repertoires in COVID-19. About the research overall: PBMCs, B-cell-depleted T cells, or T cells were the source of the cDNA or gDNA that made up the material.

Participants were placed into cohorts based on the clinical history they reported. The CDR3 covers 13 residues. The V and J ends lost 6 bases and 14 bases respectively, with 17 bases between them. CDR1 and CDR2 (germline): MDHEN, SYDVKM. The authors' processing: How many nucleated cells were present was estimated from reference gene primer amplification. Profiled with immunoSEQ multiplex PCR; TCRdb holds only in-frame clones, not every one. V and J calls and clone size are given by that table; D and trimming were obtained from the DNA. This sample carries some 340,000 clones, around 87% of them seen once, and the ten largest clones take approximately 5.3%.

Sample: PBMCs or T cells enriched from blood (not recorded which). The source of this sequence is a woman in her 30s who had recovered from COVID-19. J is TRBJ1-6 and V is TRBV28; D is undetermined. The CDR3 is CASSPGFFRALHF. The CDR3 DNA reads as TGTGCCAGCAGCCCCGGGTTCTTCCGGGCCCTCCACTTT. Together with reference TRBV28 and TRBJ1-6, the CDR3 gives the full variable domain: DVKVTQSSRYLVKRTGEKVFLECVQDMDHENMFWYRQDPGLGLRLIYFSYDVKMKEKGDIPEGYSVSREKKERFSLILESASTNQTSMYLCASSPGFFRALHFGNGTRLTVT.